The clone carrying this TCR beta chain was seen a few times. What it binds is not known. This entry comes from a study of T cells in Graves' hyperthyroidism and ophthalmopathy. General observations from the study: A median approximately 6.5 months before onset, the model predicted ophthalmopathy. Most expanded thyroid clonotypes above 0.001 recurred in blood.

Trimming took 4 bases from V and 2 from J; bases not matched to a gene: 4. The CDR3 extends over 16 amino acids. Germline CDR1 reads LGHNA; CDR2 reads YNFKEQ. Amplified TCR beta CDR3 regions derived from RNA transcripts. The HTBI primer set drove a first-round RT-PCR of the TCR CDR3. MiXCR, applied by TCRdb to the multiplex PCR reads, yields one record per CDR3 protein. The table shows approximately 570,000 distinct CDR3 sequences, with less than 20% occurring only once. The chain combines TRBV4-2 with TRBJ2-2; 10 positions match TRBD2. Sequenced input: blood. The origin of this receptor is a man between 40 and 49 years old with Graves' ophthalmopathy. The CDR3 nucleotides read TGTGCCAGCAGCCGAGGACTAGCGGTTAACACCGGGGAGCTGTTTTTT. The encoded protein is CASSRGLAVNTGELFF.